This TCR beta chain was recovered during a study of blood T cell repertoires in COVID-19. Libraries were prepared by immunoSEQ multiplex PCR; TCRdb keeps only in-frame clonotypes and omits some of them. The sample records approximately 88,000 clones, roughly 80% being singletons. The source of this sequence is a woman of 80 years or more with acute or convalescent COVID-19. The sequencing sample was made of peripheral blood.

The CDR3 reads CASSGTGVGSPLHF. In nucleotides, the CDR3 is TGTGCCAGCAGCGGCACAGGGGTCGGTTCACCCCTCCACTTT. The chain recombines TRBV9 with TRBJ1-6, with TRBD1 matching over 7 bases. J lost 9 bases, V lost 3 bases, and 6 bases had no gene match. The CDR3 has 14 amino acids. CDR1 is SGDLS, CDR2 YYNGEE, per germline.